The TCR beta chain described here comes from a study of blood T cell repertoires in COVID-19. Looking at the study overall: From the United States, Italy and Spain came samples of acute and convalescent COVID-19. Sources were T cells, B-cell-depleted T cells, or PBMCs; the material itself was cDNA or gDNA.

With V trimmed by 6 bases and J by 5 bases, 16 bases remained unmatched. Germline V lookup: CDR1 SQVTM, CDR2 ANQGSEA. This CDR3 contains 15 residues. Original handling: Researchers report that nucleated cell counts were estimated from reference gene primer amplification. Using immunoSEQ multiplex PCR, the repertoire was profiled, and TCRdb retains in-frame clones only, with some absent. That table gives V, J and clone size, and the DNA gave D and trimming. The profile covers about 140,000 clones, with roughly 84% appearing a single time and around 7.8% taken by the ten largest. The clonotype comes from a human donor in a cohort sampled during active COVID-19. The sequencing input was peripheral blood. The chain uses TRBV29-1 and TRBJ2-7; TRBD1 agrees at 7 bases. CDR3 loop: CSVRLLTGLGNEQYF. DNA for the CDR3: TGCAGCGTCCGATTACTGACAGGGTTGGGCAACGAGCAGTACTTC.